These 21 T cell receptor beta chains came from one sample sequenced in a study of regulatory T cells in long-lasting Graves disease. For TCR beta, libraries came from iRepertoire HTBI primers and Arm-PCR of CDR3 regions. Each CDR3 protein gets one entry after TCRdb re-called the multiplex PCR reads with MiXCR. The sample shows 520,000 or so distinct CDR3 sequences, about 12% of them seen only once. Time point noted: newly diagnosed GD, antithyroid drugs for less than 3 months. From PBMCs, RNA was extracted and then used to make the TCR library. Separately, the same data were catalogued under a study of T cells in Graves' hyperthyroidism and ophthalmopathy.

This material consisted of peripheral blood mononuclear cells (PBMCs), taken at new diagnosis, from a patient treated with antithyroid drugs. These receptors were obtained from a woman between 25 and 40 years old with Graves disease.

The chain links TRBV4-2 to TRBJ1-1, with D maybe TRBD1 (6 bases). The V end lost 1 base, the J end lost 5 bases, and 14 bases lay between the germline ends. The CDR3 is 15 amino acids. Germline CDR1 is LGHNA and CDR2 is YNFKEQ. The CDR3 reads CASSQVGGARTEAFF. CDR3 DNA: TGTGCCAGCAGCCAAGTGGGGGGGGCTAGGACTGAAGCTTTCTTT.

The chain has TRBV24-1 and TRBJ2-5; the match to TRBD2 covers 9 bases. The CDR3 is made up of 15 amino acids. Germline V gives CDR1 KGHDR, CDR2 SFDVKD. The V segment lost 5 bases and the J segment 4 bases; nucleotides outside the gene matches: 7. CDR3 loop: CATSGASGNVETQYF. CDR3 sequence (DNA): TGTGCCACCAGTGGGGCTAGCGGGAACGTAGAGACCCAGTACTTC.

The CDR3 loop reads CATSGGHTGELFF. The CDR3 nucleotides are TGTGCCACCAGTGGGGGGCACACCGGGGAGCTGTTTTTT. The rearrangement links TRBV24-1 to TRBJ2-2; D may be TRBD1 (6 bases). Germline CDR1 and CDR2: KGHDR and SFDVKD. V was cut by 5 bases and J by 3 bases, with 6 bases left in between. CDR3 length: 13 amino acids.

V gene TRBV27 combines with J gene TRBJ2-3, with unresolved D. The CDR3 loop spans 14 amino acids. Trimming shortened V by 1 base and J by 2 bases, and 7 bases separated the two germline ends. Germline loops: CDR1 MNHEY, CDR2 SMNVEV (reference sequence). CDR3 region: CASSLLQPTDTQYF. In nucleotides, the CDR3 is TGTGCCAGCAGTTTATTACAGCCCACAGATACGCAGTATTTT.

This clonotype was seen at least ten times. V usage is TRBV4-1 and J usage is TRBJ2-2, with D perhaps TRBD2 (6 bases). The germline V gene has CDR1 MGHRA and CDR2 YSYEKL. The CDR3 totals 15 residues. V was pared by 4 bases and J by 6 bases, with 15 bases between. CDR3 residues: CASSLDYPRAGELFF. CDR3 nucleotide sequence: TGCGCCAGCAGCCTGGACTATCCCCGAGCCGGGGAGCTGTTTTTT.

This clonotype was seen ten or more times. The J gene is TRBJ2-7, the V gene TRBV6-2 or TRBV6-3; D is uncertain. Trimming shortened V by 2 bases and J by 0 bases, and 8 bases separated the two germline ends. Germline loops: CDR1 MNHEY, CDR2 SVGEGT. The CDR3 extends over 14 amino acids. The CDR3 bases are TGTGCCAGCAGTTACGGCCAGAGCTCCTACGAGCAGTACTTC. Residues: CASSYGQSSYEQYF.

The J gene is TRBJ1-4, the V gene TRBV5-1, with D unclear. The CDR3 sequence is 16 residues long. The V and J ends lost 4 bases and 6 bases respectively, with 19 bases between them. In germline, CDR1 is SGHRS, CDR2 YFSETQ. The CDR3 DNA sequence: TGCGCCAGCAGCCCCCGCTTCGGGGAAGGAGATGAAAAACTGTTTTTT. Translating it yields CASSPRFGEGDEKLFF. Together with reference TRBV5-1 and TRBJ1-4, the CDR3 gives the full variable domain: KAGVTQTPRYLIKTRGQQVTLSCSPISGHRSVSWYQQTPGQGLQFLFEYFSETQRNKGNFPGRFSGRQFSNSRSEMNVSTLELGDSALYLCASSPRFGEGDEKLFFGSGTQLSVL.

This clonotype was counted at least ten times. The chain employs TRBV30 and TRBJ1-1, with D unclear. Germline-derived CDR1 and CDR2 are GTSNPN and SVGIG (reference sequence). The CDR3 consists of 13 residues. V lost 4 bases and J 4 bases, leaving 13 bases between the germline ends. The CDR3 here is CAWKYREGTEAFF. CDR3 in DNA: TGTGCCTGGAAGTATAGGGAGGGCACTGAAGCTTTCTTT.

This clonotype has more than one count but fewer than ten. The genes are TRBV9 and TRBJ2-1, with 13 nucleotides matching TRBD2. V lost 4 bases to trimming and J lost 6 bases; unmatched junction nucleotides: 7. Germline assignment: CDR1 SGDLS and CDR2 YYNGEE. CDR3 length: 16 amino acids. The DNA of the CDR3 is TGTGCCAGCAGCTTATCCGGGACTAGCGGGATCAATGAGCAGTTCTTC. This gives the protein CASSLSGTSGINEQFF.

At least ten counts were recorded for this clonotype. The J gene is TRBJ2-7, the V gene TRBV7-9, with a possible D match to TRBD2 (5 bases). Germline values: CDR1 SEHNR, CDR2 FQNEAQ (reference sequence). Trimming pared 5 bases from V and 2 bases from J, leaving 16 bases between. This CDR3 is built from 15 residues. CDR3 nucleotides: TGTGCCAGCAGCCCCTCTGGGCGGGTAGCCTACGAGCAGTACTTC. Translation gives CASSPSGRVAYEQYF. Full variable domain (outside the CDR3, taken from reference TRBV7-9 and TRBJ2-7): DTGVSQNPRHKITKRGQNVTFRCDPISEHNRLYWYRQTLGQGPEFLTYFQNEAQLEKSRLLSDRFSAERPKGSFSTLEIQRTEQGDSAMYLCASSPSGRVAYEQYFGPGTRLTVT.

The CDR3 sequence is CSVDQGDYGYTF. The CDR3 DNA reads as TGCAGCGTTGACCAGGGTGACTATGGCTACACCTTC. The chain uses TRBV29-1 and TRBJ1-2; weak D call: TRBD1 (5 bases). Trimming took 3 bases from V and 3 from J, leaving 8 bases between them. Germline CDR1 is SQVTM and CDR2 is ANQGSEA. CDR3 length: 12 residues.

This clonotype was seen a handful of times. V is TRBV5-4 and J is TRBJ1-2; 7 nucleotides match TRBD1. With 2 bases clipped from V and 2 bases from J, the junction kept 6 bases outside the gene matches. The CDR3 extends over 15 amino acids. CDR1 and CDR2 (germline): SGHNT, YYREEE (reference sequence). CDR3 region: CASSFRGGSNYGYTF. The CDR3, as DNA: TGTGCCAGCAGCTTTAGAGGGGGCTCGAACTATGGCTACACCTTC. The complete variable domain, with remaining parts taken from reference TRBV5-4 and TRBJ1-2, reads ETGVTQSPTHLIKTRGQQVTLRCSSQSGHNTVSWYQQALGQGPQFIFQYYREEENGRGNFPPRFSGLQFPNYSSELNVNALELDDSALYLCASSFRGGSNYGYTFGSGTRLTVV.

This clonotype was observed at least ten times. This chain joins TRBV19 and TRBJ2-7, with 8 bases identical to TRBD1. V dropped 5 bases and J dropped 0; count of bases not matched to a gene: 3. This CDR3 is built from 14 residues. The germline gives CDR1 LNHDA, CDR2 SQIVND (reference sequence). DNA for the CDR3: TGTGCCAGTAGTTGGGACAGGAGCTCCTACGAGCAGTACTTC. This codes for CASSWDRSSYEQYF. The full variable domain, with the rest looked up from reference TRBV19 and TRBJ2-7, is DGGITQSPKYLFRKEGQNVTLSCEQNLNHDAMYWYRQDPGQGLRLIYYSQIVNDFQKGDIAEGYSVSREKKESFPLTVTSAQKNPTAFYLCASSWDRSSYEQYFGPGTRLTVT.

Ten or more counts support this clonotype. This chain links TRBV5-1 with TRBJ2-7; D call uncertain. Looked up from germline, CDR1 is SGHRS and CDR2 is YFSETQ. The germline V and J ends were trimmed by 0 bases and 2 bases, with 12 bases remaining between them. The CDR3 is 15 residues long. The CDR3 protein is CASSLELGLTYEQYF. In DNA form, the CDR3 reads TGCGCCAGCAGCTTGGAATTAGGATTAACCTACGAGCAGTACTTC.

This chain connects TRBV19 to TRBJ2-7; perhaps TRBD1 as D (6 bases). Trimming left V 3 bases short and J 0 bases short, with 12 bases between. Germline CDR1 LNHDA, CDR2 SQIVND (reference sequence). The CDR3 totals 15 residues. In DNA, the CDR3 is TGTGCCAGTAGTATCAGGGGCCTTAGCTCCTACGAGCAGTACTTC. It translates to CASSIRGLSSYEQYF.

This clonotype was detected many times. V usage is TRBV19 and J usage is TRBJ2-2; no clear D gene. The CDR3 has 14 amino acids. Germline loops: CDR1 LNHDA, CDR2 SQIVND (reference sequence). Trimming stripped 11 bases from V and 5 bases from J, with 18 bases between. The CDR3 reads CASQRSSRTGELFF. The CDR3 DNA sequence: TGTGCCTCTCAAAGGTCCAGTCGGACCGGGGAGCTGTTTTTT.

Turning to this clonotype: This may arise from a read error, as a much more abundant clone is one base away. The chain is built from TRBV2 and TRBJ1-2; possible D gene TRBD1, 6 bases. Looked up from germline, CDR1 is SNHLY and CDR2 is FYNNEI. The germline V and J ends were trimmed by 5 bases and 3 bases, with 13 bases remaining between them. The CDR3 runs 14 residues. The CDR3 is CASSKGQTYYGYTF. CDR3 coding DNA: TGTGCCAGCAGTAAAGGACAGACCTACTATGGCTACACCTTC.

This clonotype has a count of ten or more. This chain uses TRBV10-3 with TRBJ2-3; D remains ambiguous. Between the trimmed V and J ends, which lost 0 bases and 2 bases, there was a span of 3 bases. The CDR3 sequence is 13 residues long. Germline CDR1 and CDR2: ENHRY and SYGVKD. The CDR3 sequence: CAISESPTDTQYF. The CDR3 DNA follows: TGTGCCATCAGTGAGTCGCCCACAGATACGCAGTATTTT.

This clonotype was seen ten or more times. This rearrangement joins TRBV5-6 to TRBJ1-1; D is unclear. This CDR3 spans 13 amino acids. Germline V gene sequence: CDR1 SGHDT, CDR2 YYEEEE. V was clipped by 0 bases and J by 4 bases, with 7 bases between them. The CDR3 nucleotides are TGTGCCAGCAGCTTGGTCCCGGGCACTGAAGCTTTCTTT. It specifies CASSLVPGTEAFF.

This clonotype was picked up many times. J is TRBJ1-5 and V is TRBV30; D uncertain. In germline, CDR1 is GTSNPN, CDR2 SVGIG (reference sequence). The CDR3 is made up of 13 amino acids. V shed 2 bases and J shed 3 bases, with 8 bases lying between them. CDR3 residues: CAWSFEYNQPQHF. The CDR3 DNA follows: TGTGCCTGGAGTTTTGAATACAATCAGCCCCAGCATTTT.

This chain joins TRBV19 and TRBJ1-1; 7 bases line up with TRBD1. This CDR3 has 14 amino acids. The V gene's germline CDR1 is LNHDA and CDR2 SQIVND (reference sequence). V shed 1 base and J 10 bases; nucleotides not matched to a gene: 9. CDR3 loop: CASSIGAPGGRAFF. DNA for the CDR3: TGTGCCAGTAGTATAGGGGCCCCAGGGGGGCGAGCTTTCTTT.